The T cell receptor (beta chain) described here comes from a study of vaccination and CD4 T cells after COVID-19. CDR1 is SNHLY, CDR2 FYNNEI, per germline. V gave up 10 bases and J gave up 7 bases, with 20 bases separating them. CDR3 length: 13 residues. As for treatment: approximately nine-day PBMC culture with coronavirus spike peptide pools or control peptides (ViraFEST assay). Peptide pools at 7.5 to 10 ug/ml, together with around 10 IU/ml IL-2, were added to cultures of approximately 1.9 million PBMCs per well. Sequence data for DNA of cultured CD4+ T cells were generated by the Oncomine TCR Beta short-read assay. Cultures of CD4+ T cells served as the source for extracting genomic DNA. A single record per CDR3 protein comes from TCRdb applying MiXCR to the PCR reads. The table includes roughly 14,000 distinct CDR3 sequences, around 48% detected once. This clonotype was seen only a few times. Its antigen is not identified.

The source material was CD4+ T cells from blood, cultured in vitro. The chain uses TRBV2 and TRBJ2-7; perhaps TRBD2 as D (5 bases). The sequence derives from a human donor who had recovered from COVID-19. In DNA form, the CDR3 reads TGTGCCACCAAAGGCGGAGGTCCCCGGGAGCAGTACTTC. Translated, it gives CATKGGGPREQYF.